This T cell receptor (beta chain) emerged from a study of lymphopenia after photon versus proton radiotherapy (dated by TCRdb to about 2019). Notes on the research overall: In patients with gastrointestinal tumors who developed high-grade lymphopenia, the study compared the immunological effects of photon radiation therapy with those of proton radiation therapy. The goal of the study was to describe how the two radiation modalities differ in their effects on the immune system. The cohort comprised roughly 20 patients with gastrointestinal tumors who received either photon or proton therapy and then developed lymphopenia. Points the paper makes about the study in general: After the lymphocyte count nadir, oligoclonal expansion, especially of CD8+ Temra cells, was observed in photon-treated repertoires, and the drop in diversity was driven by this expansion. Across the cohort, a larger post-nadir drop in TCR diversity was inversely correlated with overall survival time among patients who died. During treatment, patients who received proton therapy stayed relatively stable, whereas patients who received photon therapy lost naive T cells and TCR diversity and gained effector/memory populations. The survival association was assessed only in patients who died, and the authors presented better survival with proton therapy as a possibility rather than a demonstrated result.

Comments on this clone: The specificity of this receptor is unknown. No per-base quality is available; no much larger clone lies one base away.

The method was the immunoSEQ multiplex PCR assay. T cell repertoires were profiled by deep sequencing of rearranged TCR beta loci, alongside multiparametric flow cytometry. TCRdb re-hosts the immuneACCESS table, in-frame sequences only. Its copies lack some clones; in the studies checked, an unresolved V gene accounts for under half of them, and the cause for the rest is not known. The sample has roughly 150,000 clones on record, roughly nine tenths of them singletons. Around 4.5% of the sample rests with the top ten. V is cut back by 4 bases and J by 8 bases, with 12 bases in the junction unmatched. From cysteine to phenylalanine, the CDR3 is 15 amino acids long. Only the CDR3 DNA stays, 45 bases, in frame from base 1. CDR1 and CDR2 were assigned from the germline V gene as SGHTA and FQGNSA.

This sequence was found in a man aged 50-60 years with gastric cancer. The sample consisted of peripheral blood, taken from a patient treated with photon-based radiotherapy. The rearrangement joined TRBV7-2 to TRBJ1-1, with TRBD1 identical over 8 junction bases. The CDR3 protein: CASSSTGGSILEAFF. The nucleotide sequence is given as TGTGCCAGCAGCTCCACAGGGGGGTCCATCTTAGAAGCTTTCTTT.